These 13 T cell receptor beta chains were all obtained from the same sample, sequenced in a study of molecular identifiers for immune sequencing clone quantification. TCRdb recomputed calls from the PCR reads with MiXCR, one row per CDR3 protein. The repertoire includes about 640,000 distinct CDR3 sequences, 15% to 20% of them detected once, and roughly 0.9% sits in the top ten. The specimen sequenced was naive CD8+ T cells from blood, with Jurkat cell RNA spiked in. Subset given: FACS-sorted CD8+CD4-CCR7+CD45RA+ naive T cells. The source is a human donor in good health. Some libraries in this study had Jurkat cell RNA spiked in.

The chain combines TRBV20-1 with TRBJ2-1; TRBD2 agrees at 11 bases. CDR3 length: 17 residues. Losses at the gene ends were 4 bases for V and 4 bases for J; bases not matched to a gene: 12. Germline V lookup: CDR1 DFQATT, CDR2 SNEGSKA (reference sequence). The DNA of the CDR3 is TGCAGTGCTAAATCGCCCTTTAGCGGGGGGGCGTACAATGAGCAGTTCTTC. It is translated as CSAKSPFSGGAYNEQFF.

The chain has TRBV12-3 or TRBV12-4 and TRBJ2-5; TRBD1 aligns across 7 bases. The CDR3 covers 14 residues. Losses at the gene ends were 8 bases for V and 3 bases for J; bases not matched to a gene: 9. CDR3 protein: CASRAGTVEETQYF. CDR3 nucleotide sequence: TGTGCCAGCCGGGCCGGGACAGTGGAAGAGACCCAGTACTTC.

This sequence joins TRBV28 and TRBJ2-7; a possible D gene is TRBD2 (5 bases). The V gene lost 3 bases and the J gene lost 3 bases, with 21 bases spanning the gap. The CDR3 loop spans 17 amino acids. The germline gives CDR1 MDHEN, CDR2 SYDVKM. This chain's CDR3 is CASSLGNRGTYHYEQYF. The CDR3 nucleotides read TGTGCCAGCAGTTTGGGCAACCGGGGAACTTATCACTACGAGCAGTACTTC.

This clonotype was picked up many times. The chain has TRBV7-9 and TRBJ2-7; 10 bases agree with TRBD2. The V segment lost 5 bases and the J segment 9 bases; nucleotides outside the gene matches: 7. The CDR3 runs to 13 residues. Germline CDR1 reads SEHNR; CDR2 reads FQNEAQ (reference sequence). The CDR3 bases are TGTGCCAGCAGCCCTAGCGGGAGTTTTGGGCAGTACTTC. This gives the protein CASSPSGSFGQYF.

This clonotype was detected a few times. The rearrangement uses TRBV30 and TRBJ2-6; TRBD1 is a possible D gene (5 bases). This CDR3 has 17 residues. Between the trimmed V and J ends, which lost 1 base and 0 bases, there was a span of 13 bases. Germline V gene lookup returns CDR1 GTSNPN and CDR2 SVGIG (reference sequence). The CDR3 loop reads CAWSETEISSGANVLTF. Here the CDR3 DNA reads TGTGCCTGGAGTGAGACAGAGATCTCCTCTGGGGCCAACGTCCTGACTTTC.

This clonotype was detected ten times or more. V is TRBV28 and J is TRBJ1-5; no clear D. Trimming left V 3 bases short and J 4 bases short, with 10 bases between. Germline CDR1 and CDR2: MDHEN and SYDVKM. This CDR3 region has 14 residues. This CDR3 is CASSFGQTNQPQHF. The DNA of the CDR3 is TGTGCCAGCAGTTTCGGTCAGACGAATCAGCCCCAGCATTTT.

This clonotype was detected ten times or more. The chain has TRBV6-1 and TRBJ2-1; D tentatively reads TRBD1 or TRBD2 (5 bases each). Germline CDR1 reads MNHNS; CDR2 reads SASEGT. V gave up 6 bases and J gave up 2 bases, with 5 bases separating them. The CDR3 totals 12 residues. CDR3 in amino acids: CASRGAYNEQFF. The CDR3 region has the DNA TGTGCCAGCAGGGGGGCCTACAATGAGCAGTTCTTC.

The chain links TRBV7-2 to TRBJ2-1, with TRBD2 matching 16 bases. CDR1 is SGHTA and CDR2 is FQGNSA in the germline V gene. With V trimmed by 4 bases and J by 14 bases, 8 bases remained unmatched. The CDR3 has 15 amino acids. The CDR3 bases are TGTGCCAGCAGCTGGGGACTAGCGGGAGGGGGGGAAAAGTTCTTC. It encodes CASSWGLAGGGEKFF.

Of note for this clonotype: A read error may be the cause here, since a much bigger clone is one base away. This chain connects TRBV28 to TRBJ2-3; 8 nucleotides match TRBD2. J gave up 5 bases and V 4 bases, and 8 bases lay outside the gene matches. The V gene's germline CDR1 is MDHEN and CDR2 SYDVKM. CDR3 length equals 15 residues. As DNA, the CDR3 is TGTGCCAGCAGTTCGCGTCGGGCGGGGGGAGATACGCAGTATTTT. This gives the protein CASSSRRAGGDTQYF.

This clonotype was detected many times. This chain connects TRBV5-4 to TRBJ2-4; 7 nucleotides align to TRBD1. CDR1 is SGHNT, CDR2 YYREEE, per germline (reference sequence). V dropped 1 base and J dropped 3; count of bases not matched to a gene: 4. This CDR3 comprises 15 residues. This CDR3 reads CASSLFPGGKNIQYF. The CDR3 region has the DNA TGTGCCAGCAGCTTGTTTCCAGGGGGCAAAAACATTCAGTACTTC.

A note on this clonotype: This could be a read error, since a much larger clone is one nucleotide away. The chain recombines TRBV27 with TRBJ1-5, with TRBD1 as a possible D gene (5 bases). CDR3 size: 16 residues. V lost 5 bases and J lost 0, with 14 bases in between. CDR1 MNHEY and CDR2 SMNVEV come from the germline V gene (reference sequence). Written as DNA, the CDR3 is TGTGCCAGCAGTCCCGGACGGGGCTGTAGCAATCAGCCCCAGCATTTT. Its translation: CASSPGRGCSNQPQHF.

This clonotype has a handful of counts. Sequence at one end of the junction differs from germline and may be a read error. This chain links TRBV20-1 with TRBJ2-5, with D perhaps assigned TRBD1 or TRBD2 (5 bases each). The CDR3 totals 15 residues. From germline, CDR1 is DFQATT and CDR2 SNEGSKA (reference sequence). The CDR3 region is CSARDPGSGPETQYF. The CDR3 region has the DNA TGCAGTGCGAGAGATCCGGGATCAGGGCCAGAGACCCAGTACTTC.

On this clonotype itself: Being one base from a much bigger clone, this may be a read error. No conserved phenylalanine or tryptophan is present at the end of the CDR3, so a read error is the likely explanation. The J gene is TRBJ2-7, the V gene TRBV5-1; maybe TRBD1 (5 bases). CDR1 and CDR2 (germline): SGHRS, YFSETQ. The CDR3 extends over 13 amino acids. V was trimmed by 2 bases and J by 5 bases, leaving 11 bases between them. CDR3 bases: TGCGCCAGCAGCTTTGAAACAGGCAACGAGCAGTACTAC. This gives the protein CASSFETGNEQYY.